This T cell receptor beta chain derives from a study of blood T cell repertoires in COVID-19. Study overall: Collection of acute and convalescent COVID-19 samples took place in the United States, Italy and Spain.

Enrollees, about 18 to 100 years old, lived in roughly 24 US areas. Assignments of participants to cohorts depended upon their own reported clinical history. Per the original data handling: Estimates of nucleated cell counts were drawn from the amplification of reference gene primers. Sequencing used immunoSEQ multiplex PCR; TCRdb keeps in-frame clones, though not all of them. V and J calls and clone size follow that table, whereas D and trimming were derived from the DNA. The repertoire consists of 120,000 to 150,000 clones, with around 87% occurring once and the leading ten covering more than 1%. The V gene's germline CDR1 is SGHTA and CDR2 FQGNSA. This CDR3 is built from 16 residues. V was pared by 5 bases and J by 2 bases, with 10 bases of the junction left unmatched.

The sample was PBMCs or T cells enriched from blood (not recorded which). This TCR was sampled from a woman younger than 45 with acute COVID-19. The chain carries TRBV7-2 and TRBJ2-7; 9 nucleotides align to TRBD1. CDR3 loop: CASSAPLRDRAYEQYF. The CDR3 DNA reads as TGTGCCAGCAGCGCCCCCCTCCGGGACAGGGCCTACGAGCAGTACTTC.